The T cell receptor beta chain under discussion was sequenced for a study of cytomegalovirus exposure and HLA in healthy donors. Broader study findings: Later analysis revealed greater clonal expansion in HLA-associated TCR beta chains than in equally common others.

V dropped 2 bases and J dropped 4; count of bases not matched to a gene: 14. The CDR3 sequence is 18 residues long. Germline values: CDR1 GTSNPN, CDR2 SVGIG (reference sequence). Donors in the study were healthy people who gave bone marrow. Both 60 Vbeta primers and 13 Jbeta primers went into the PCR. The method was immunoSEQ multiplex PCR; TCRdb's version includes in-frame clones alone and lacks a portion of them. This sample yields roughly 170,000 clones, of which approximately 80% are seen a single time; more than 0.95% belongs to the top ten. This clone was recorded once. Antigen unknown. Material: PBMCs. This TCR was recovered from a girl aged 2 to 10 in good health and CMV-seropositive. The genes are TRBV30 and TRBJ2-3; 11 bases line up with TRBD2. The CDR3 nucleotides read TGTGCCTGGAGTCTTTGGATACCTATAGCGGGAGGGCCAGATACGCAGTATTTT. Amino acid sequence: CAWSLWIPIAGGPDTQYF. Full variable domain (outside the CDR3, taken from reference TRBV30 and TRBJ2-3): SQTIHQWPATLVQPVGSPLSLECTVEGTSNPNLYWYRQAAGRGLQLLFYSVGIGQISSEVPQNLSASRPQDRQFILSSKKLLLSDSGFYLCAWSLWIPIAGGPDTQYFGPGTRLTVL.